The entry below gives a single T cell receptor beta chain sequence along with its context. As yet, its antigen is unknown. CDR1 is MNHNS, CDR2 SASEGT, per germline. The CDR3 contains 15 residues. Trimming at V came to 4 bases and at J to 2 bases, leaving 5 bases not matched to a gene. This sample is part of a study of shared clonotypes between healthy human individuals. Sequencing was performed with immunoSEQ multiplex PCR; in TCRdb, only in-frame clones are kept and a portion is missing. The sample carries roughly 1,500,000 clones, 95% to 99% recorded once. Study-wide results and caveats: Inspection by rarefaction showed sorted-subset sequencing to be incomplete despite large depth. What naive subsets generally showed was a larger estimated richness than memory subsets showed.

This sequence joins TRBV6-1 and TRBJ2-1, with 7 nucleotides matching TRBD1. The sample taken for sequencing was naive CD4+ T cells sorted from blood. This sample's subset: CD45RA+ positively selected. The TCR sequence derives from a man aged 25-45 years in good health. The CDR3 protein is CASSVDRVPYNEQFF. DNA of the CDR3: TGTGCCAGCAGTGTAGACAGGGTCCCCTACAATGAGCAGTTCTTC.